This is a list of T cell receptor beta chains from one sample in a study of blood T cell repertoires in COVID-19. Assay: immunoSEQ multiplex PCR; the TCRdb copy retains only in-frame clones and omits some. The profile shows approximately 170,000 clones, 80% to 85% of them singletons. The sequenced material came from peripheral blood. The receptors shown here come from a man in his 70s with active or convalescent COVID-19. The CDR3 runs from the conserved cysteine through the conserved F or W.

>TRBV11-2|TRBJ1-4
CASRPDRINEKLFF
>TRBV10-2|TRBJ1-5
CASSDRDRMNQPQHF
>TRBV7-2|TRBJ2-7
CASSLPGLESSYEQYF
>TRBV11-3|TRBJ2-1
CASSPNSQSSYNEQFF
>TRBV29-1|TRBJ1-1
CSVAGTGGKNTEAFF
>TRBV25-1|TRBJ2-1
CASSDRNNEQFF
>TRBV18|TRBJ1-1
CASSPALNTEAFF
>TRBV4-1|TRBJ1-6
CASSQDRGWRNSPLHF
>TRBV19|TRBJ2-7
CASSMNPGTLFYEQYF
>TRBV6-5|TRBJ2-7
CASSFRGLAGGEQYF
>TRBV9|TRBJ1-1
CASSVTRANTEAFF
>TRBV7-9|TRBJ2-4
CASSFASGEAKNIQYF
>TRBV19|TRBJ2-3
CASSVQGITDTQYF
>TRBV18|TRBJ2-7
CASSPQDRVRYF
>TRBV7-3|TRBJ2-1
CASSLSPGDYNEQFF
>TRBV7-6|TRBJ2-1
CASSLAPTSSVNEQFF
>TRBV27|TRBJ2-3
CASSSTPGQGWADTQYF
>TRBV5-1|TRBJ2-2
CASSPRTGARELFF
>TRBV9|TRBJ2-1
CASSGGTASYNEQFF
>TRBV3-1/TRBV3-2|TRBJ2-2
CASSQAGTGELFF
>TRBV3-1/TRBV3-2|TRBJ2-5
CASSQQGGGETQYF
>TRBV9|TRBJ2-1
CASSVMPGLSYNEQFF
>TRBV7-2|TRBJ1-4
CASSSPPRNEKLFF
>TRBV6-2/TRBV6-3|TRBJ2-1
CASSIRLAGGDNEQFF
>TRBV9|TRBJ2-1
CASSVVYSGDLDEQFF
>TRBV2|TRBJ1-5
CASSSGQGGVWPQHF
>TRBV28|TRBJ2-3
CASSSTSLAGVGDTQYF
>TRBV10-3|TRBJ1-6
CAIGTGGGSPLHF
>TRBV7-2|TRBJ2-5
CASTKGVSETQYF
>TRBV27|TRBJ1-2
CASSLKGGPVYYGYTF
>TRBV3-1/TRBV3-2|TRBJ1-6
CASRVGTDTNSPLHF
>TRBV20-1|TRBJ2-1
CSASGTSGIGNEQFF
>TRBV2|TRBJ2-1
CASRGENEQFF
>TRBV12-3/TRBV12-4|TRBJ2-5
CASSFRGQETQYF
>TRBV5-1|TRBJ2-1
CASRQGSGNEQFF